This TCR beta chain was sequenced during a study of cytomegalovirus exposure and HLA in healthy donors. The CDR3 has 14 amino acids. Germline CDR1 and CDR2: MNHEY and SMNVEV (reference sequence). Trimming took 3 bases from V and 5 from J, leaving 11 bases between them. This clone turned up a few times. The antigen is undetermined. PCR used 60 Vbeta primers and 13 Jbeta primers. Sequencing was performed with immunoSEQ multiplex PCR; in TCRdb, only in-frame clones are kept and a portion is missing. In the table there are roughly 200,000 clones, about 9% of which are singletons. Regarding the study as a whole: In vitro testing confirmed a few CMV-associated chains as specific for CMV antigens.

This clonotype originated in a woman aged 30 to 39 in good health and CMV-seropositive. Sequencing was performed on PBMCs. This rearrangement joins TRBV27 to TRBJ1-5; D is unresolved. Here the CDR3 reads CASSFGRNDQPQHF. The DNA for the CDR3 is TGTGCCAGCAGTTTCGGCAGGAACGATCAGCCCCAGCATTTT.